The 9 T cell receptor beta chains in this list originate from one sample, sequenced in a study of beta chain features in type 1 diabetes. The authors reverse transcribed all of the isolated RNA, so sequencing captured expressed TCRB transcripts. Profiling relied on immunoSEQ multiplex PCR, and the TCRdb table lists in-frame clones only, not all of them. This sample yields 860,000 or so clones, of which roughly 15% are seen a single time; 0.023% belongs to the top ten. The sequenced sample was naive CD4+ T cells from blood. All receptors come from a woman aged 18-29 years in good health.

Only a few counts were recorded for this clone. In nucleotides, the CDR3 is TGTGCCAGCAGCTCATTACAGGGGGCCCGGGAGACCCAGTACTTC. Residues: CASSSLQGARETQYF. This chain uses TRBV7-9 with TRBJ2-5; 9 bases are a match to TRBD1. This CDR3 region has 15 residues. Germline assignment: CDR1 SEHNR and CDR2 FQNEAQ (reference sequence). With 4 bases clipped from V and 5 bases from J, the junction kept 8 bases outside the gene matches.

The CDR3 loop is CASSLMNAGANVLTF. In nucleotides, the CDR3 is TGTGCCAGCAGCTTAATGAATGCTGGGGCCAACGTCCTGACTTTC. This chain uses TRBV7-3 with TRBJ2-6; D is unresolved. The CDR3 totals 15 residues. From germline, CDR1 is SGHTA and CDR2 FQGTGA. Trimming took off 1 base at V and 2 bases at J, with 6 bases between the two ends.

The chain links TRBV7-9 to TRBJ1-5, with unresolved D. Trimming took off 5 bases at V and 0 bases at J, with 8 bases between the two ends. The CDR3 sequence is 14 residues long. CDR1 is SEHNR and CDR2 is FQNEAQ in the germline V gene (reference sequence). CDR3 coding DNA: TGTGCCAGCAGCGCACTCGATAGCAATCAGCCCCAGCATTTT. It specifies CASSALDSNQPQHF. Together with reference TRBV7-9 and TRBJ1-5, the CDR3 gives the full variable domain: DTGVSQNPRHKITKRGQNVTFRCDPISEHNRLYWYRQTLGQGPEFLTYFQNEAQLEKSRLLSDRFSAERPKGSFSTLEIQRTEQGDSAMYLCASSALDSNQPQHFGDGTRLSIL.

The gene calls are TRBV18 and TRBJ2-6, with 9 bases lining up with TRBD1. CDR1 is KGHSH, CDR2 LQKENI, per germline. The CDR3 sequence is 18 residues long. Trimming removed 4 bases from V and 2 bases from J; junction bases left unmatched: 9. This CDR3 is CASSLSGTGQAGANVLTF. The DNA of the CDR3 is TGTGCCAGCTCACTCTCCGGGACAGGGCAGGCTGGGGCCAACGTCCTGACTTTC.

This chain connects TRBV7-9 to TRBJ2-3, with D possibly matching TRBD1 (7 bases). The V end was cut by 4 bases, the J end by 1 base, with 12 bases between. Looked up from germline, CDR1 is SEHNR and CDR2 is FQNEAQ (reference sequence). The CDR3 is 15 amino acids. The CDR3 DNA follows: TGTGCCAGCAGCTCAGGCGGGACAGGCACAGATACGCAGTATTTT. Its translation is CASSSGGTGTDTQYF. Full variable domain (outside the CDR3, taken from reference TRBV7-9 and TRBJ2-3): DTGVSQNPRHKITKRGQNVTFRCDPISEHNRLYWYRQTLGQGPEFLTYFQNEAQLEKSRLLSDRFSAERPKGSFSTLEIQRTEQGDSAMYLCASSSGGTGTDTQYFGPGTRLTVL.

The chain is built from TRBV7-2 and TRBJ1-1; no reliable D call. The V and J ends lost 3 bases and 7 bases respectively, with 12 bases between them. The length of the CDR3 is 13 residues. CDR1 SGHTA and CDR2 FQGNSA come from the germline V gene. CDR3 sequence: CASSFIQSGEAFF. The CDR3 nucleotides are TGTGCCAGCAGCTTTATCCAGTCCGGTGAAGCTTTCTTT.

V and J are TRBV7-2 and TRBJ2-3; D gene uncertain. This CDR3 is built from 16 residues. CDR1 and CDR2 (germline): SGHTA, FQGNSA. Trimming shortened V by 2 bases and J by 2 bases, and 14 bases separated the two germline ends. Here the CDR3 reads CASSLQLGGYTDTQYF. For the CDR3, the DNA is TGTGCCAGCAGCTTACAGTTGGGCGGATACACAGATACGCAGTATTTT.

This chain uses TRBV12-5 with TRBJ2-5; the D is unclear. Germline V gene data show CDR1 as LGHNT and CDR2 as FRNRAP. Trimming removed 5 bases at V and 5 bases at J, with 15 bases between. The CDR3 runs 14 residues. CDR3 bases: TGTGCTAGTGGTCCCGACTCGTTTTGGGAGACCCAGTACTTC. Translation gives CASGPDSFWETQYF.

This clone was seen a few times. The chain carries TRBV4-1 and TRBJ2-1, with 10 bases identical to TRBD2. There are 17 residues in the CDR3. V shed 1 base, J shed 8 bases, and the junction held 11 bases outside the gene matches. Germline values: CDR1 MGHRA, CDR2 YSYEKL. The CDR3 is CASSQGPGASGGDEQFF. The DNA for the CDR3 is TGCGCCAGCAGCCAAGGGCCTGGGGCTAGCGGGGGTGATGAGCAGTTCTTC.